Following are 31 T cell receptor beta chains from one sample sequenced in a study of radiotherapy plus CTLA-4 blockade in lung cancer. Assay used: immunoSEQ multiplex PCR; TCRdb lists only in-frame clones, some missing. The sample includes about 66,000 clones, about 85% seen only once; the top ten take 4% to 5%. The sample here was peripheral blood, taken from a patient treated with radiotherapy plus ipilimumab. The receptor set was obtained from a human donor with non-small cell lung cancer who had a partial response to radiotherapy plus ipilimumab.

The chain combines TRBV5-1 with TRBJ2-3; 7 nucleotides agree with TRBD1. The ends lost 5 bases at V and 2 bases at J; junction bases unmatched: 8. Germline loops: CDR1 SGHRS, CDR2 YFSETQ. This CDR3 region has 15 residues. In nucleotides, the CDR3 is TGCGCCAGCAGGGGGACAGTCCAATTCACAGATACGCAGTATTTT. This gives the protein CASRGTVQFTDTQYF.

This clone was seen only a few times. V is TRBV7-9 and J is TRBJ2-1; 7 bases map to TRBD2. CDR1 and CDR2 (germline): SEHNR, FQNEAQ (reference sequence). The V gene end was trimmed by 5 bases and the J gene end by 8 bases; junction bases not matched to a gene: 24. This CDR3 is built from 19 residues. The CDR3: CASSPDVWGGSPIFHEQFF. The CDR3 region has the DNA TGTGCCAGCAGCCCCGACGTTTGGGGGGGATCCCCGATTTTCCATGAGCAGTTCTTC.

The genes are TRBV5-1 and TRBJ1-1; D not certain. V shed 2 bases and J shed 6 bases, with 14 bases lying between them. CDR1 is SGHRS and CDR2 is YFSETQ in the germline V gene. The CDR3 spans 14 residues. The CDR3 is CASSLGGKNAEAFF. CDR3 sequence (DNA): TGCGCCAGCAGCTTAGGAGGGAAAAACGCTGAAGCTTTCTTT.

CDR3 sequence: CASSEWGGIKLAKNIQYF. CDR3 DNA sequence: TGCGCCAGCAGTGAGTGGGGAGGGATTAAACTAGCCAAAAACATTCAGTACTTC. The chain is built from TRBV10-2 and TRBJ2-4; 7 bases map to TRBD2. Per the germline V gene, CDR1 is WSHSY and CDR2 is SAAADI. V lost 1 base, J lost 0 bases, and 9 bases stayed unmatched. This CDR3 comprises 18 residues.

The chain links TRBV6-6 to TRBJ1-6; D is uncertain. Deletions cut 4 bases from V and 6 bases from J, with 4 bases between. The CDR3 extends over 12 amino acids. CDR1 and CDR2 (germline): MNHNY, SVGAGI (reference sequence). CDR3 amino acids: CASSFFNSPLHF. The DNA for the CDR3 is TGTGCCAGCAGTTTCTTTAATTCACCCCTCCACTTT.

Here the CDR3 reads CASSSPAGTINEQFF. The CDR3, as DNA: TGTGCCAGCAGTTCCCCCGCCGGGACTATTAATGAGCAGTTCTTC. The V call is TRBV6-5, the J call TRBJ2-1, with TRBD2 matching over 7 bases. The J segment lost 7 bases and the V segment lost 4 bases, leaving 10 bases of the junction unmatched. Germline V gene data show CDR1 as MNHEY and CDR2 as SVGAGI. This CDR3 contains 15 residues.

The chain combines TRBV18 with TRBJ2-7; 11 nucleotides line up with TRBD1. J gave up 6 bases and V 0 bases, and 4 bases lay outside the gene matches. Germline CDR1 reads KGHSH; CDR2 reads LQKENI. This CDR3 is 15 amino acids long. The CDR3 loop is CASSPPLGTGGEQYF. DNA for the CDR3: TGTGCCAGCTCACCACCGTTGGGGACAGGGGGCGAGCAGTACTTC.

This clone was observed a few times. The rearrangement joins TRBV2 to TRBJ2-1; 12 positions match TRBD2. J was trimmed by 6 bases and V by 3 bases; bases with no gene match: 6. Germline lookup yields CDR1 SNHLY and CDR2 FYNNEI. The CDR3 extends over 16 amino acids. The CDR3 bases are TGTGCCAGCAGTGAGAGGGCTAGCGGGGGGGGCAATGAGCAGTTCTTC. This encodes CASSERASGGGNEQFF.

V is TRBV6-1 and J is TRBJ2-1; 12 bases agree with TRBD2. Germline CDR1 and CDR2: MNHNS and SASEGT. With 7 bases clipped from V and 9 bases from J, the junction kept 7 bases outside the gene matches. The CDR3 totals 14 residues. The CDR3 DNA follows: TGTGCCAGCACTAGACTAGCGGGAGATATTGAGCAGTTCTTC. Protein product: CASTRLAGDIEQFF.

This chain links TRBV27 with TRBJ2-7, with D possibly being TRBD1 (5 bases). Between the trimmed V and J ends, which lost 2 bases and 3 bases, there was a span of 8 bases. The V gene's germline CDR1 is MNHEY and CDR2 SMNVEV (reference sequence). The CDR3 is 13 residues long. The CDR3 sequence is CASSLDRNYEQYF. CDR3 coding DNA: TGTGCCAGCAGTTTAGACAGAAACTACGAGCAGTACTTC.

V and J are TRBV7-6 and TRBJ1-4, with 9 bases aligning to TRBD1. Trimming at V came to 1 base and at J to 10 bases, leaving 7 bases not matched to a gene. CDR1 and CDR2 from the germline V gene are SGHVS and FNYEAQ. The CDR3 extends over 15 amino acids. The CDR3 DNA sequence: TGTGCCAGCAGCTTAGGAGGGGACAGGGCAGCAAAACTGTTTTTT. Translating it yields CASSLGGDRAAKLFF. Full variable domain (remainder filled in from reference TRBV7-6 and TRBJ1-4): GAGVSQSPRYKVTKRGQDVALRCDPISGHVSLYWYRQALGQGPEFLTYFNYEAQQDKSGLPNDRFSAERPEGSISTLTIQRTEQRDSAMYRCASSLGGDRAAKLFFGSGTQLSVL.

The chain uses TRBV7-3 and TRBJ2-1; TRBD2 might be the D (5 bases). V lost 2 bases to trimming and J lost 4 bases, with 12 bases between them. CDR1 SGHTA and CDR2 FQGTGA come from the germline V gene. CDR3 length equals 15 residues. The CDR3 coding sequence is TGTGCCAGCAGCTTAGACCCGGGGTTATACAATGAGCAGTTCTTC. It encodes CASSLDPGLYNEQFF.

The V call is TRBV15, the J call TRBJ1-1, with TRBD1 matching 12 bases. The CDR3 consists of 17 residues. V shed 6 bases and J 1 base; nucleotides not matched to a gene: 9. Germline loops: CDR1 LNHNV, CDR2 YYDKDF (reference sequence). CDR3 residues: CATRLSGTGGSNTEAFF. CDR3 coding DNA: TGTGCCACCAGACTATCCGGGACAGGGGGCTCGAACACTGAAGCTTTCTTT.

This chain joins TRBV5-1 and TRBJ2-1, with D tentatively TRBD2 (7 bases). Germline CDR1 is SGHRS and CDR2 is YFSETQ. V lost 7 bases and J lost 7, with 15 bases in between. CDR3 size: 13 residues. The CDR3 sequence: CASGGGRSNEQFF. In nucleotides, the CDR3 is TGCGCCAGCGGGGGGGGGCGGTCGAATGAGCAGTTCTTC.

The CDR3 loop reads CASRRLAGGKNEQFF. In DNA, the CDR3 is TGTGCCAGCAGGAGACTAGCGGGAGGGAAAAATGAGCAGTTCTTC. The V gene is TRBV2, the J gene TRBJ2-1; 14 bases map to TRBD2. There are 15 residues in the CDR3. The germline CDR1 and CDR2 sequences are SNHLY and FYNNEI. Trimming cost V 6 bases and J 7 bases; bases outside gene matches: 5.

This clone was found a few times. The CDR3 loop is CAISAGVMGGAFF. CDR3 bases: TGTGCCATCAGTGCGGGGGTGATGGGAGGCGCTTTCTTT. The chain employs TRBV10-3 and TRBJ1-1, with TRBD1 as a possible D gene (5 bases). Between the trimmed V and J ends, which lost 4 bases and 11 bases, there was a span of 17 bases. Germline values: CDR1 ENHRY, CDR2 SYGVKD. There are 13 residues in the CDR3.

This chain uses TRBV7-3 with TRBJ2-2, with a weak D call TRBD1 (6 bases). CDR1 is SGHTA, CDR2 FQGTGA, per germline. This CDR3 is 13 amino acids long. Trimming left V 3 bases short and J 5 bases short, with 7 bases between. Here the CDR3 DNA reads TGTGCCAGCAGCTTGAGGGGGACCGGGGAGCTGTTTTTT. Translated: CASSLRGTGELFF.

The genes are TRBV19 and TRBJ2-2, with 8 positions matching TRBD1. CDR3 length: 17 residues. Germline V gene lookup returns CDR1 LNHDA and CDR2 SQIVND (reference sequence). V dropped 2 bases and J dropped 3; count of bases not matched to a gene: 8. This CDR3 reads CASSIFPDRGDTGELFF. The CDR3 DNA reads TGTGCCAGTAGTATATTCCCCGACAGGGGCGACACCGGGGAGCTGTTTTTT.

The V gene is TRBV2, the J gene TRBJ2-5; 7 bases are shared with TRBD2. The CDR3 is made up of 15 amino acids. Germline V gene data show CDR1 as SNHLY and CDR2 as FYNNEI. The junction had 5 bases not matched to a gene; V was cut back by 0 bases and J by 4 bases. Written as DNA, the CDR3 is TGTGCCAGCAGTGAAGCTGCGGGAGCGGTAGAGACCCAGTACTTC. It is translated as CASSEAAGAVETQYF.

The chain has TRBV5-8 and TRBJ2-5; D is unresolved. The CDR3 extends over 12 amino acids. Per the germline V gene, CDR1 is SGHTS and CDR2 is YDEGEE. Trimming cost V 0 bases and J 5 bases, with 5 bases left between them. The chain's CDR3 is CASSLAYETQYF. The DNA of the CDR3 is TGTGCCAGCAGCTTGGCTTATGAGACCCAGTACTTC.

This chain connects TRBV5-6 to TRBJ2-3, with D possibly being TRBD2 (6 bases). The CDR3 length is 14 residues. V was cut by 2 bases and J by 6 bases, with 13 bases left in between. Germline V gene data show CDR1 as SGHDT and CDR2 as YYEEEE. As DNA, the CDR3 is TGTGCCAGCAGCTTTAGACGGGAGTCCGATACGCAGTATTTT. It codes for CASSFRRESDTQYF. Filled out from reference TRBV5-6 and TRBJ2-3, the complete variable domain reads DAGVTQSPTHLIKTRGQQVTLRCSPKSGHDTVSWYQQALGQGPQFIFQYYEEEERQRGNFPDRFSGHQFPNYSSELNVNALLLGDSALYLCASSFRRESDTQYFGPGTRLTVL.

V gene TRBV2 combines with J gene TRBJ2-7; D possibly corresponds to TRBD1 (5 bases). CDR3 length: 13 amino acids. V lost 7 bases and J lost 4, with 14 bases in between. The germline CDR1 and CDR2 sequences are SNHLY and FYNNEI. The CDR3 reads CASTTGDRYEQYF. The DNA of the CDR3 is TGTGCCAGCACAACAGGTGACCGTTACGAGCAGTACTTC.

The chain links TRBV28 to TRBJ1-1, with D perhaps matching TRBD1 (5 bases). The germline gives CDR1 MDHEN, CDR2 SYDVKM. The CDR3 runs to 14 residues. V gave up 6 bases and J gave up 1 base, with 12 bases separating them. CDR3 nucleotide sequence: TGTGCCAGCAGCACCCCAGGGAAGAACACTGAAGCTTTCTTT. Translation gives CASSTPGKNTEAFF.

The CDR3 bases are TGTGCCAGCAGTGAAGCCGGTGCGAGCGAGCAGTACTTC. Translating it yields CASSEAGASEQYF. V is TRBV2 and J is TRBJ2-7; D uncertain. CDR1 and CDR2 (germline): SNHLY, FYNNEI. The CDR3 is 13 amino acids. The V gene lost 0 bases and the J gene lost 6 bases, with 9 bases spanning the gap.

The chain employs TRBV7-6 and TRBJ2-5, with a possible D match to TRBD1 (8 bases). This CDR3 is built from 13 residues. Germline CDR1 is SGHVS and CDR2 is FNYEAQ. V lost 4 bases and J 11 bases, leaving 17 bases between the germline ends. CDR3 sequence (DNA): TGTGCCAGCAGCTCCTCACAGGGGGGGGAGCAGTACTTC. Translated: CASSSSQGGEQYF.

The chain recombines TRBV5-4 with TRBJ2-5, with 7 bases fitting TRBD2. Germline V gives CDR1 SGHNT, CDR2 YYREEE (reference sequence). CDR3 length equals 16 residues. The junction had 10 bases not matched to a gene; V was cut back by 4 bases and J by 1 base. The CDR3 nucleotides read TGTGCCAGCAGCATAGAGAGCGGGGCCGCCCAAGAGACCCAGTACTTC. This encodes CASSIESGAAQETQYF.

A few counts support this clone. This chain connects TRBV11-2 to TRBJ1-1, with D possibly TRBD1 on 6 matching bases. This CDR3 has 14 residues. CDR1 SGHAT and CDR2 FQNNGV come from the germline V gene. Trimming removed 3 bases from V and 7 bases from J, with 15 bases in between. For the CDR3, the DNA is TGTGCCAGCAGCTTTAGGGGGGGCACTAATGAAGCTTTCTTT. It yields the protein CASSFRGGTNEAFF.

The chain recombines TRBV5-1 with TRBJ2-1, with 10 bases aligning to TRBD1. Germline values: CDR1 SGHRS, CDR2 YFSETQ. J lost 5 bases, V lost 3 bases, and 2 bases had no gene match. This CDR3 has 14 amino acids. The CDR3 sequence: CASSSGTGDNEQFF. DNA of the CDR3: TGCGCCAGCAGCTCCGGGACAGGGGACAATGAGCAGTTCTTC.

V and J are TRBV9 and TRBJ2-7; tentatively, D is TRBD1 (5 bases). CDR1 is SGDLS, CDR2 YYNGEE, per germline. The CDR3 runs 15 residues. Trimming removed 1 base at V and 2 bases at J, with 13 bases between. CDR3: CASSVSRGATYEQYF. In DNA, the CDR3 is TGTGCCAGCAGCGTATCAAGGGGCGCCACCTACGAGCAGTACTTC.

This CDR3 reads CASSPSGRGGEQFF. The CDR3 DNA reads as TGTGCCAGCAGCCCGAGCGGGAGAGGTGGTGAGCAGTTCTTC. This chain joins TRBV7-3 and TRBJ2-1; 8 nucleotides agree with TRBD2. Germline V lookup: CDR1 SGHTA, CDR2 FQGTGA. The length of the CDR3 is 14 residues. Unmatched junction bases numbered 9, after V lost 5 bases and J lost 9 bases.

The chain recombines TRBV2 with TRBJ2-2; D perhaps matches TRBD1 (6 bases). Germline V gene sequence: CDR1 SNHLY, CDR2 FYNNEI. The CDR3 contains 16 residues. V was pared by 6 bases and J by 0 bases, with 14 bases between. CDR3: CASSLQGPANTGELFF. The CDR3 DNA reads TGTGCCAGCAGCCTACAGGGCCCCGCGAACACCGGGGAGCTGTTTTTT. Full variable domain (missing parts from reference TRBV2 and TRBJ2-2): EPEVTQTPSHQVTQMGQEVILRCVPISNHLYFYWYRQILGQKVEFLVSFYNNEISEKSEIFDDQFSVERPDGSNFTLKIRSTKLEDSAMYFCASSLQGPANTGELFFGEGSRLTVL.